This TCR beta chain was identified during a study of T cells in Graves' hyperthyroidism and ophthalmopathy. Study-wide findings and caveats: A model built on 13 V-J features separated ophthalmopathy from stable hyperthyroidism. Peripheral blood also featured most of the thyroid clonotypes expanded above 0.001.

RNA transcripts yielded amplified TCR beta CDR3 regions. When the TCR CDR3 underwent first-round RT-PCR, the HTBI primer set was used. MiXCR, applied by TCRdb to the multiplex PCR reads, yields one record per CDR3 protein. The table includes almost 500,000 distinct CDR3 sequences, 20% to 25% detected once. Germline CDR1 reads LGHDT; CDR2 reads YNNKEL (reference sequence). The length of the CDR3 is 14 residues. As concerns this clonotype: Its antigen is not known. Relative to the germline gene, one junction end is altered; a read error may explain this.

Sequencing was carried out using blood. The chain carries TRBV3-1 and TRBJ1-1; D gene ambiguous. The sequence came from a woman aged 70-85 years with Graves' ophthalmopathy. The DNA for the CDR3 is TGTGCCAGCAGCCAATTGTGGGGTGACACTGAAGCTGTCTTT. It encodes CASSQLWGDTEAVF.